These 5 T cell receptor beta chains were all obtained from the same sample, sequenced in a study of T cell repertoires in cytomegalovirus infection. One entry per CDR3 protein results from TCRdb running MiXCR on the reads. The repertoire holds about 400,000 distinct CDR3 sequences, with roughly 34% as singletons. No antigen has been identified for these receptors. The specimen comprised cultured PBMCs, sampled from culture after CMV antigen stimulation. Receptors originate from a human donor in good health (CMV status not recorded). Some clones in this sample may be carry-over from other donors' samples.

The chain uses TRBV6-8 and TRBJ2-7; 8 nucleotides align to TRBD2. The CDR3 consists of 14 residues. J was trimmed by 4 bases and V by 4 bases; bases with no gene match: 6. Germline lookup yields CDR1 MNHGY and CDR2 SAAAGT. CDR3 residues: CASSSSGSIYEQYV. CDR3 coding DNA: TGTGCCAGCAGTTCGAGCGGGAGTATATACGAGCAGTACGTC.

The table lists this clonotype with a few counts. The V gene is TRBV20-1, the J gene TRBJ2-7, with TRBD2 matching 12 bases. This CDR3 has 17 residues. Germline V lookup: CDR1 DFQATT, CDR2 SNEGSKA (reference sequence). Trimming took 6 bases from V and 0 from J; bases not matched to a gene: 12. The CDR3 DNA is TGCAGTGCAACACCTCGACTAGCGGGAGCCCACTCCTACGAGCAGTACTTC. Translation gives CSATPRLAGAHSYEQYF.

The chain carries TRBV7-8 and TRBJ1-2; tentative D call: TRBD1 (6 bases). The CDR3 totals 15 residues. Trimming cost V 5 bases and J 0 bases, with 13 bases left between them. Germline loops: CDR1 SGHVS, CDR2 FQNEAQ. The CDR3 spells CASSLADSPNYGYTF. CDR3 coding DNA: TGTGCCAGCAGCCTGGCGGACAGTCCTAACTATGGCTACACCTTC.

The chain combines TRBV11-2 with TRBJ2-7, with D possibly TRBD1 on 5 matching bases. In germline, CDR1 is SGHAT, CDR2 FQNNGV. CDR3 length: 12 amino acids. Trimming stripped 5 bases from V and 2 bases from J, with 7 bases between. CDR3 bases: TGTGCCAGCAGCCAGGACACCTACGAGCAGTACTTC. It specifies CASSQDTYEQYF.

The CDR3 is CATSRSPGTEYKLFF. The CDR3 DNA reads as TGTGCCACCAGCAGAAGTCCCGGGACAGAGTATAAACTGTTTTTT. The J gene is TRBJ1-4, the V gene TRBV15; 7 bases align to TRBD1. The V segment lost 2 bases and the J segment 11 bases; nucleotides outside the gene matches: 11. Germline lookup yields CDR1 LNHNV and CDR2 YYDKDF (reference sequence). CDR3 length: 15 amino acids.